This TCR beta chain was profiled in a study of cytomegalovirus exposure and HLA in healthy donors. 13 Jbeta primers and 60 Vbeta primers were used for the PCR. The method was immunoSEQ multiplex PCR; TCRdb's version includes in-frame clones alone and lacks a portion of them. The table has approximately 120,000 clones, 75% to 80% seen once; the top ten hold roughly 3.5%. Germline values: CDR1 SGHTA, CDR2 FQGNSA. Between the trimmed V and J ends, which lost 1 base and 4 bases, there was a span of 7 bases. CDR3 length equals 13 residues. V is TRBV7-2 and J is TRBJ1-2, with unresolved D. Sequencing was performed on PBMCs. The origin of this receptor is a man between 40 and 49 years old in good health and CMV-seronegative. This CDR3 is CASSLEQFYGYTF. CDR3 in DNA: TGTGCCAGCAGCTTAGAACAGTTCTATGGCTACACCTTC.